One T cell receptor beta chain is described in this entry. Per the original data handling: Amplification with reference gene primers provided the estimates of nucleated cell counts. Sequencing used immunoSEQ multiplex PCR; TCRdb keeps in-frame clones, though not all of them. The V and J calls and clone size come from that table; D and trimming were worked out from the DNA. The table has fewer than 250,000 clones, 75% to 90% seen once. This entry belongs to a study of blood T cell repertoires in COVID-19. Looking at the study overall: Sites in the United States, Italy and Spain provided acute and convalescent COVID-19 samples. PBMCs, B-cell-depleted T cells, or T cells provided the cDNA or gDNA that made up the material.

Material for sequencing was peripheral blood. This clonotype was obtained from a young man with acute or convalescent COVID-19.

CDR3 in DNA: TGCGCCAGCAGCGGAAACAGGGGGCTGTACGAGCAGTACTTC. Its protein product is CASSGNRGLYEQYF. J is TRBJ2-7 and V is TRBV5-1, with 9 bases lining up with TRBD1. Germline CDR1 is SGHRS and CDR2 is YFSETQ. Trimming removed 4 bases from V and 4 bases from J; junction bases left unmatched: 6. The CDR3 runs to 14 residues.